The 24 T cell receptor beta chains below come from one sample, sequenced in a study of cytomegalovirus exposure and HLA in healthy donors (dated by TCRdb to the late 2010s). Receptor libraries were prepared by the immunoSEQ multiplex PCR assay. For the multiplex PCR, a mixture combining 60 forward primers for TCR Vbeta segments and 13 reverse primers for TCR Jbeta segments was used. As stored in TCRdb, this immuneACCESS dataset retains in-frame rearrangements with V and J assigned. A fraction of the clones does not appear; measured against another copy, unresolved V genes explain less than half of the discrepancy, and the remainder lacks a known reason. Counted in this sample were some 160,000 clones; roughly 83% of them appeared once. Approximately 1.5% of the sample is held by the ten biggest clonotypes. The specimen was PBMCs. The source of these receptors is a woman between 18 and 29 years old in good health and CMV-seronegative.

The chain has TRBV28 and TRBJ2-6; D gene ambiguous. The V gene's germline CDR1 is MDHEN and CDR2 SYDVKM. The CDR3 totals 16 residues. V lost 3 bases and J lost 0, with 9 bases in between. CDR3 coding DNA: TGTGCCAGCAGTTTGTTTTTTAGCTCTGGGGCCAACGTCCTGACTTTC. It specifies CASSLFFSSGANVLTF. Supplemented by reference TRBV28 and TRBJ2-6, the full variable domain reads DVKVTQSSRYLVKRTGEKVFLECVQDMDHENMFWYRQDPGLGLRLIYFSYDVKMKEKGDIPEGYSVSREKKERFSLILESASTNQTSMYLCASSLFFSSGANVLTFGAGSRLTVL.

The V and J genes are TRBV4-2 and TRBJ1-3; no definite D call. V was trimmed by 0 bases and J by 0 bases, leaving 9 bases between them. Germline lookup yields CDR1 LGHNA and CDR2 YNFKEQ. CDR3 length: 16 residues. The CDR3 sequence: CASSQDGPASGNTIYF. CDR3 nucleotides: TGTGCCAGCAGCCAAGATGGGCCAGCCTCTGGAAACACCATATATTTT.

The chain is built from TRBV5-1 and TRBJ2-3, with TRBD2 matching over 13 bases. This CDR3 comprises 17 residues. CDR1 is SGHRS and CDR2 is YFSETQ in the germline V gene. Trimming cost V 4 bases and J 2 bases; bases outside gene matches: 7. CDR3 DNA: TGCGCCAGCAGCCCGGGGGGGACTAGCGGGGCCACAGATACGCAGTATTTT. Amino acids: CASSPGGTSGATDTQYF.

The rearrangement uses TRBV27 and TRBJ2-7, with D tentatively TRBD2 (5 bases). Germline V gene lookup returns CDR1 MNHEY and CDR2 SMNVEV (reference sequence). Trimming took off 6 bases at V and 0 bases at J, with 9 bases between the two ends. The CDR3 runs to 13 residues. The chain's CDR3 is CASSPGNSYEQYF. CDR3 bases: TGTGCCAGCAGCCCCGGGAACTCCTACGAGCAGTACTTC.

The CDR3 protein is CASKLGTGKETQYF. CDR3 coding DNA: TGTGCCAGCAAATTGGGGACAGGGAAAGAGACCCAGTACTTC. The chain links TRBV2 to TRBJ2-5; 9 nucleotides agree with TRBD1. V lost 7 bases and J lost 3; bases outside the gene matches: 6. Germline-derived CDR1 and CDR2 are SNHLY and FYNNEI. CDR3 size: 14 residues.

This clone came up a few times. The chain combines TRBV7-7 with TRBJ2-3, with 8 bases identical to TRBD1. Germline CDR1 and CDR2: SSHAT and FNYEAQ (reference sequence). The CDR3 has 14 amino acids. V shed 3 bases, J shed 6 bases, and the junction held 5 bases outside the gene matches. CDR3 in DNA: TGTGCCAGCAGCTTCTCAGGGGGCTTGGATACGCAGTATTTT. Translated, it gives CASSFSGGLDTQYF.

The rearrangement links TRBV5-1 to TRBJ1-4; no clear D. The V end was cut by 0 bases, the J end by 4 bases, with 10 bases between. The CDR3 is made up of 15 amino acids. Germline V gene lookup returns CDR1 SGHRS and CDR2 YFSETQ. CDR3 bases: TGCGCCAGCAGCTTGGGGACGGGAAATAATGAAAAACTGTTTTTT. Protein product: CASSLGTGNNEKLFF.

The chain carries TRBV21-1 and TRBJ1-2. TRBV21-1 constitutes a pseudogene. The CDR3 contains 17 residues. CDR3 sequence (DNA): TGTGCCAGCAGCACCACGGTGATGGGGGGACCTAACTATGGCTACACCTTC. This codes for CASSTTVMGGPNYGYTF.

In DNA form, the CDR3 reads TGTGCCAGCAGAACCCCCGGGGGAAACACCGGGGAGCTGTTTTTT. Amino acid sequence: CASRTPGGNTGELFF. The V and J genes are TRBV28 and TRBJ2-2; a possible D gene is TRBD2 (6 bases). The CDR3 is 15 residues long. Germline CDR1 and CDR2: MDHEN and SYDVKM. Between the trimmed V and J ends, which lost 6 bases and 2 bases, there was a span of 13 bases. The full variable domain, completed using reference TRBV28 and TRBJ2-2, is DVKVTQSSRYLVKRTGEKVFLECVQDMDHENMFWYRQDPGLGLRLIYFSYDVKMKEKGDIPEGYSVSREKKERFSLILESASTNQTSMYLCASRTPGGNTGELFFGEGSRLTVL.

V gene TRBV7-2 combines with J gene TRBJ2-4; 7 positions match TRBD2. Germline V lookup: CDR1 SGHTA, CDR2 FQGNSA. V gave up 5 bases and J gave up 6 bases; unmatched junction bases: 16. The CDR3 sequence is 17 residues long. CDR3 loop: CASSADPDRWGGNIQYF. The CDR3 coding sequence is TGTGCCAGCAGCGCGGACCCGGACCGCTGGGGGGGAAACATTCAGTACTTC.

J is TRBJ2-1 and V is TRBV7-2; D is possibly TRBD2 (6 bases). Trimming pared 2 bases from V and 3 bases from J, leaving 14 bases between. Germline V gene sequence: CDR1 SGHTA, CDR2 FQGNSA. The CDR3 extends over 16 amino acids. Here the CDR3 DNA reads TGTGCCAGCAGCTTACGAGCTAGCGACAGCTACAATGAGCAGTTCTTC. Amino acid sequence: CASSLRASDSYNEQFF.

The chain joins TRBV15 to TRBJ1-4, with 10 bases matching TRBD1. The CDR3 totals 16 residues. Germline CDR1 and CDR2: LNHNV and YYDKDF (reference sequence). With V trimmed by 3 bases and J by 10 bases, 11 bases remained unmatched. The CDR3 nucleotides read TGTGCCACCAGCAGCCTTACCGGGACAGGGGTAGCAAAACTGTTTTTT. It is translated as CATSSLTGTGVAKLFF. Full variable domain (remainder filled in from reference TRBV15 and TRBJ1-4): DAMVIQNPRYQVTQFGKPVTLSCSQTLNHNVMYWYQQKSSQAPKLLFHYYDKDFNNEADTPDNFQSRRPNTSFCFLDIRSPGLGDTAMYLCATSSLTGTGVAKLFFGSGTQLSVL.

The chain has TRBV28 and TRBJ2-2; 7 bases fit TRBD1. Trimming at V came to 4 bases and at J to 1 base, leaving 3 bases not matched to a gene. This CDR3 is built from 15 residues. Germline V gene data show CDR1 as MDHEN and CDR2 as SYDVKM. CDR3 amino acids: CASSSTGVNTGELFF. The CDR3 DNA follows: TGTGCCAGCAGTTCCACAGGGGTGAACACCGGGGAGCTGTTTTTT. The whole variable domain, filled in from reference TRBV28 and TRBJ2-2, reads DVKVTQSSRYLVKRTGEKVFLECVQDMDHENMFWYRQDPGLGLRLIYFSYDVKMKEKGDIPEGYSVSREKKERFSLILESASTNQTSMYLCASSSTGVNTGELFFGEGSRLTVL.

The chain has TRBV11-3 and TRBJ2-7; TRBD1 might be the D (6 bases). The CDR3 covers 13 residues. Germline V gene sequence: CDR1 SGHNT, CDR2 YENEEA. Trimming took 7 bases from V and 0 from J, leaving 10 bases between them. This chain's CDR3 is CASTNRASYEQYF. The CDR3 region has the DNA TGTGCCAGCACTAACAGGGCCTCCTACGAGCAGTACTTC.

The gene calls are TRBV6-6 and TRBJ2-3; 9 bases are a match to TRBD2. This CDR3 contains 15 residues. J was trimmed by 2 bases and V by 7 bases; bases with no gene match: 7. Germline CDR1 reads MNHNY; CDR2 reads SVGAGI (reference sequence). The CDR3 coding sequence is TGTGCCAGCACCCCCCTAGCGGGGTCCACAGATACGCAGTATTTT. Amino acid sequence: CASTPLAGSTDTQYF.

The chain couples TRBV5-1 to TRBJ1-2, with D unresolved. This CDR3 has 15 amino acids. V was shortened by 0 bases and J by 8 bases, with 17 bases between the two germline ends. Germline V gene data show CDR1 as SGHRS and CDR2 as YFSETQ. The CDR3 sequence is CASSLAAAAMEGYTF. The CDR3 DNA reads TGCGCCAGCAGCTTGGCCGCAGCCGCTATGGAGGGCTACACCTTC. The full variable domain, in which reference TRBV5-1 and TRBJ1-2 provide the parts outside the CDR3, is KAGVTQTPRYLIKTRGQQVTLSCSPISGHRSVSWYQQTPGQGLQFLFEYFSETQRNKGNFPGRFSGRQFSNSRSEMNVSTLELGDSALYLCASSLAAAAMEGYTFGSGTRLTVV.

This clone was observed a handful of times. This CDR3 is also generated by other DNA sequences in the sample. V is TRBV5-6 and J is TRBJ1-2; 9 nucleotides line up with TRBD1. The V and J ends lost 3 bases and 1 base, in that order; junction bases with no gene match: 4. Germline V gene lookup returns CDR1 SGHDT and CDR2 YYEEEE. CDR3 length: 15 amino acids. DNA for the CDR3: TGTGCCAGCAGCTCAAGACAGGGGGGTAACTATGGCTACACCTTC. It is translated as CASSSRQGGNYGYTF.

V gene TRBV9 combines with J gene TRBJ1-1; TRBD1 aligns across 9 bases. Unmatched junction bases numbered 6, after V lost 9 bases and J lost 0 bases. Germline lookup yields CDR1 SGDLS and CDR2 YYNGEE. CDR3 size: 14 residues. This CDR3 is CATRDREMNTEAFF. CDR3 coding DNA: TGTGCCACCCGGGACAGGGAAATGAACACTGAAGCTTTCTTT. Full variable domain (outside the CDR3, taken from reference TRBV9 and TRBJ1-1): DSGVTQTPKHLITATGQRVTLRCSPRSGDLSVYWYQQSLDQGLQFLIQYYNGEERAKGNILERFSAQQFPDLHSELNLSSLELGDSALYFCATRDREMNTEAFFGQGTRLTVV.

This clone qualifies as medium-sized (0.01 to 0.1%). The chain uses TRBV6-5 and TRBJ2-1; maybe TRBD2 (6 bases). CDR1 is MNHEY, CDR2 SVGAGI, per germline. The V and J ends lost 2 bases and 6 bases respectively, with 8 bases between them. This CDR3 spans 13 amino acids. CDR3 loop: CASSYRDFNEQFF. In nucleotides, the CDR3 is TGTGCCAGCAGTTACAGGGACTTCAATGAGCAGTTCTTC.

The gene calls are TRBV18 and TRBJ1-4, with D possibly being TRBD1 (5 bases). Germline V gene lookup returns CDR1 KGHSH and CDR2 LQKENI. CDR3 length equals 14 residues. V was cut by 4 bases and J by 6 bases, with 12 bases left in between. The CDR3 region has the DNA TGTGCCAGCTCACTGGGGCAAATAGATGAAAAACTGTTTTTT. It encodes CASSLGQIDEKLFF.

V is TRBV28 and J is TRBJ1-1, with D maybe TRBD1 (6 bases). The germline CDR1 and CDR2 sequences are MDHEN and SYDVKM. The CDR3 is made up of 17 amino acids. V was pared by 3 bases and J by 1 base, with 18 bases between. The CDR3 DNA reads TGTGCCAGCAGTTTTTTCGGACAGAGGGCGGGGAACACTGAAGCTTTCTTT. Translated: CASSFFGQRAGNTEAFF.

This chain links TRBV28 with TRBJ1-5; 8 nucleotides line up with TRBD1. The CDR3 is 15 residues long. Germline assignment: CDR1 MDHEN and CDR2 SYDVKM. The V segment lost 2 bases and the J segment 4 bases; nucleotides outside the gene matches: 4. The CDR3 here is CASSLVRGLNQPQHF. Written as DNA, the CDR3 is TGTGCCAGCAGTTTAGTCAGGGGGCTGAATCAGCCCCAGCATTTT. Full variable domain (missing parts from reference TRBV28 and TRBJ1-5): DVKVTQSSRYLVKRTGEKVFLECVQDMDHENMFWYRQDPGLGLRLIYFSYDVKMKEKGDIPEGYSVSREKKERFSLILESASTNQTSMYLCASSLVRGLNQPQHFGDGTRLSIL.

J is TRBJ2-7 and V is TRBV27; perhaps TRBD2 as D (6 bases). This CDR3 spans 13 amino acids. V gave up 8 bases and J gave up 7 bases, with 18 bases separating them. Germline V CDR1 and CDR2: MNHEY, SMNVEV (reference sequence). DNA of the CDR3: TGTGCCAGCGGAATCGGGGGTATACGGGAGCAGTACTTC. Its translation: CASGIGGIREQYF.

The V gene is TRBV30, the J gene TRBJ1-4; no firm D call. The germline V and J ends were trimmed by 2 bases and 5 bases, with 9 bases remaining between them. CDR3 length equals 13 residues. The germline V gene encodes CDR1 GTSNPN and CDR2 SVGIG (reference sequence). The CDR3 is CAWSISGNEKLFF. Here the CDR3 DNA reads TGTGCCTGGAGTATCTCGGGGAATGAAAAACTGTTTTTT. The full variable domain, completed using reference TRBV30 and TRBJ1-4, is SQTIHQWPATLVQPVGSPLSLECTVEGTSNPNLYWYRQAAGRGLQLLFYSVGIGQISSEVPQNLSASRPQDRQFILSSKKLLLSDSGFYLCAWSISGNEKLFFGSGTQLSVL.